The 32 T cell receptor beta chains reported below all come from one sample, sequenced in a study of T cell responses to AZD1222 COVID-19 vaccine. The method was immunoSEQ multiplex PCR; TCRdb's version includes in-frame clones alone and lacks a portion of them. The sample has 100,000 to 120,000 clones; about 87% are singletons. Specimen: peripheral blood, collected 28 days after the second AZD1222 dose. The receptors were gathered from an adult who received the AZD1222 COVID-19 vaccine.

This clone was seen only once. The chain recombines TRBV27 with TRBJ1-2; weak D call: TRBD1 (6 bases). Germline lookup yields CDR1 MNHEY and CDR2 SMNVEV (reference sequence). The ends were cut back, 5 bases at V and 0 bases at J, with 19 bases in the middle. The CDR3 consists of 17 residues. CDR3 in DNA: TGTGCCAGCAGTGTACCCCGGGACACCGTAGCTAACTATGGCTACACCTTC. Translated, it gives CASSVPRDTVANYGYTF.

The rearrangement joins TRBV6-5 to TRBJ1-5; 10 nucleotides agree with TRBD1. There are 15 residues in the CDR3. Germline values: CDR1 MNHEY, CDR2 SVGAGI. The CDR3 nucleotides read TGTGTCACTTCGAGGGGGACAGGGGACTATCAGCCCCAGCATTTT. This gives the protein CVTSRGTGDYQPQHF.

The gene calls are TRBV28 and TRBJ1-2, with a weak D call TRBD1 (5 bases). This CDR3 contains 14 residues. Germline-derived CDR1 and CDR2 are MDHEN and SYDVKM. CDR3 sequence: CCPRDQGFNCGYTF. The CDR3 region has the DNA TGTTGCCCCCGGGATCAGGGTTTTAATTGCGGCTACACCTTC.

This clone was counted once. V is TRBV4-1 and J is TRBJ2-5, with TRBD1 identical over 8 bases. Germline CDR1 and CDR2: MGHRA and YSYEKL. Unmatched junction bases numbered 6, after V lost 1 base and J lost 5 bases. The CDR3 loop spans 15 amino acids. This chain's CDR3 is CASSQGQGAVETQYF. The CDR3 coding sequence is TGCGCCAGCAGCCAAGGGCAGGGGGCGGTTGAGACCCAGTACTTC.

V gene TRBV5-1 combines with J gene TRBJ1-4; possible D gene TRBD1, 6 bases. V dropped 1 base and J dropped 0 bases, with 13 bases sitting between them. The germline V gene encodes CDR1 SGHRS and CDR2 YFSETQ. CDR3 length: 17 residues. CDR3: CASSLRTGRATNEKLFF. The CDR3 nucleotides are TGCGCCAGCAGCTTGCGAACAGGGAGGGCAACTAATGAAAAACTGTTTTTT.

J is TRBJ1-2 and V is TRBV9; the D gene is possibly TRBD1 (5 bases). The germline gives CDR1 SGDLS, CDR2 YYNGEE. This CDR3 comprises 14 residues. V was trimmed by 4 bases and J by 6 bases, leaving 16 bases between them. The CDR3 sequence: CASSTDQGIDGYTF. The CDR3 DNA reads TGTGCCAGCAGCACCGACCAGGGAATTGATGGCTACACCTTC.

The chain carries TRBV18 and TRBJ2-7, with D perhaps matching TRBD2 (6 bases). Trimming cost V 3 bases and J 3 bases, with 6 bases left between them. CDR3 length: 12 amino acids. The germline CDR1 and CDR2 sequences are KGHSH and LQKENI. CDR3 nucleotide sequence: TGTGCCAGCTCACCGACTAGCTACGAGCAGTACTTC. Encoded protein: CASSPTSYEQYF.

This chain links TRBV5-1 with TRBJ1-4, with 10 bases matching TRBD1. This CDR3 contains 15 residues. The V and J ends lost 5 bases and 7 bases, in that order; junction bases with no gene match: 8. CDR1 and CDR2 from the germline V gene are SGHRS and YFSETQ. The DNA of the CDR3 is TGCGCCAGCAGTATTGGGGGGACAGGGGCTGAAAAACTGTTTTTT. Its protein is CASSIGGTGAEKLFF. Looking up the rest from reference TRBV5-1 and TRBJ1-4 gives the full variable domain: KAGVTQTPRYLIKTRGQQVTLSCSPISGHRSVSWYQQTPGQGLQFLFEYFSETQRNKGNFPGRFSGRQFSNSRSEMNVSTLELGDSALYLCASSIGGTGAEKLFFGSGTQLSVL.

The V and J genes are TRBV2 and TRBJ1-1, with unresolved D. Germline-derived CDR1 and CDR2 are SNHLY and FYNNEI. CDR3 size: 14 residues. V was pared by 3 bases and J by 0 bases, with 8 bases between. The CDR3 protein is CASSDSRLNTEAFF. The CDR3 DNA reads as TGTGCCAGCAGTGACTCCCGGTTGAACACTGAAGCTTTCTTT.

CDR3 nucleotides: TGCGCCAGCAGCCACGCCGGTAGCTTTAATCAGCCCCAGCATTTT. This translates into CASSHAGSFNQPQHF. The gene calls are TRBV4-1 and TRBJ1-5; D is ambiguous. The CDR3 spans 15 residues. The V end lost 3 bases, the J end lost 4 bases, and 13 bases lay between the germline ends. Germline V gene lookup returns CDR1 MGHRA and CDR2 YSYEKL.

The rearrangement links TRBV5-1 to TRBJ1-2; a possible D gene is TRBD1 (6 bases). V gave up 0 bases and J gave up 8 bases, with 14 bases separating them. CDR3 length: 14 amino acids. Per the germline V gene, CDR1 is SGHRS and CDR2 is YFSETQ. The CDR3 DNA reads TGCGCCAGCAGCTTGGGGGGGCGCCCAGAGGGCTACACCTTC. As protein: CASSLGGRPEGYTF.

The rearrangement joins TRBV15 to TRBJ2-3, with 7 bases identical to TRBD1. V was clipped by 5 bases and J by 5 bases; unmatched bases: 7. CDR3 size: 14 residues. The germline CDR1 and CDR2 sequences are LNHNV and YYDKDF (reference sequence). The CDR3, as DNA: TGTGCCACCAGCTCATCCTCAGGGGGAGATACGCAGTATTTT. It is translated as CATSSSSGGDTQYF.

This clone turned up a few times. The V and J genes are TRBV5-1 and TRBJ2-3; D is uncertain. V was shortened by 1 base and J by 2 bases, with 11 bases between the two germline ends. Germline loops: CDR1 SGHRS, CDR2 YFSETQ. The CDR3 totals 15 residues. The CDR3 DNA sequence: TGCGCCAGCAGCTTGCCACTACCTGTCACAGATACGCAGTATTTT. Translating gives CASSLPLPVTDTQYF.

The chain employs TRBV7-8 and TRBJ2-5; 7 nucleotides match TRBD1. Looked up from germline, CDR1 is SGHVS and CDR2 is FQNEAQ. V was clipped by 5 bases and J by 7 bases; unmatched bases: 10. The length of the CDR3 is 14 residues. CDR3 protein: CASSPEGAGLTQYF. The CDR3 DNA sequence: TGTGCCAGCAGCCCCGAGGGGGCAGGGCTGACCCAGTACTTC.

This chain uses TRBV2 with TRBJ2-1; no clear D gene. The germline V gene encodes CDR1 SNHLY and CDR2 FYNNEI. The CDR3 is 12 amino acids. V was clipped by 8 bases and J by 3 bases, with 8 bases between them. For the CDR3, the DNA is TGTGCCAGCGGGTCCCGCTACAATGAGCAGTTCTTC. This translates into CASGSRYNEQFF.

The rearrangement uses TRBV15 and TRBJ1-2; D is possibly TRBD1 (6 bases). This CDR3 spans 15 amino acids. Germline V CDR1 and CDR2: LNHNV, YYDKDF (reference sequence). The V end lost 7 bases, the J end lost 4 bases, and 19 bases lay between the germline ends. The CDR3 bases are TGTGCCACCACCAACACCGACAGGTTGGGCTATGGCTACACCTTC. This sequence encodes CATTNTDRLGYGYTF.

V and J are TRBV7-9 and TRBJ1-2; D unclear. Trimming pared 3 bases from V and 0 bases from J, leaving 8 bases between. This CDR3 spans 14 amino acids. CDR1 is SEHNR and CDR2 is FQNEAQ in the germline V gene (reference sequence). This chain's CDR3 is CASSFTASNYGYTF. Here the CDR3 DNA reads TGTGCCAGCAGCTTCACAGCCTCTAACTATGGCTACACCTTC.

V and J are TRBV9 and TRBJ1-1; D unresolved. Germline values: CDR1 SGDLS, CDR2 YYNGEE. Between the trimmed V and J ends, which lost 0 bases and 1 base, there was a span of 10 bases. This CDR3 has 15 amino acids. CDR3 region: CASSVGNRQNTEAFF. The CDR3 DNA is TGTGCCAGCAGCGTAGGTAACCGGCAGAACACTGAAGCTTTCTTT. The whole variable domain, remainder taken from reference TRBV9 and TRBJ1-1, is DSGVTQTPKHLITATGQRVTLRCSPRSGDLSVYWYQQSLDQGLQFLIQYYNGEERAKGNILERFSAQQFPDLHSELNLSSLELGDSALYFCASSVGNRQNTEAFFGQGTRLTVV.

The V and J genes are TRBV7-8 and TRBJ1-1, with unresolved D. CDR1 SGHVS and CDR2 FQNEAQ come from the germline V gene. Trimming took off 2 bases at V and 0 bases at J, with 13 bases between the two ends. This CDR3 is 16 amino acids long. The CDR3: CASSLMAAAMNTEAFF. The CDR3 DNA follows: TGTGCCAGCAGCTTAATGGCAGCCGCTATGAACACTGAAGCTTTCTTT.

The CDR3: CASSLRPSEQYF. Written as DNA, the CDR3 is TGTGCCAGCAGCCTTCGCCCTAGCGAGCAGTACTTC. This chain links TRBV5-8 with TRBJ2-7, with D hard to call. With 4 bases removed from V and 6 bases from J, the gap between germline ends came to 11 bases. Germline lookup yields CDR1 SGHTS and CDR2 YDEGEE. This CDR3 spans 12 amino acids. Full variable domain (missing parts from reference TRBV5-8 and TRBJ2-7): EAGVTQSPTHLIKTRGQQATLRCSPISGHTSVYWYQQALGLGLQFLLWYDEGEERNRGNFPPRFSGRQFPNYSSELNVNALELEDSALYLCASSLRPSEQYFGPGTRLTVT.

The rearrangement uses TRBV12-3 or TRBV12-4 and TRBJ1-2; D is undetermined. The CDR3 consists of 12 residues. With 6 bases removed from V and 4 bases from J, the gap between germline ends came to 9 bases. The CDR3 protein is CASSNNSYGYTF. DNA for the CDR3: TGTGCCAGCAGCAATAACAGCTATGGCTACACCTTC.

The chain recombines TRBV28 with TRBJ1-1, with TRBD1 identical over 7 bases. The ends lost 6 bases at V and 8 bases at J; junction bases unmatched: 12. Germline loops: CDR1 MDHEN, CDR2 SYDVKM. The CDR3 contains 14 residues. DNA of the CDR3: TGTGCCAGCAGCCGCGGGACAGACTACTCCGAAGCTTTCTTT. Amino acid sequence: CASSRGTDYSEAFF.

V gene TRBV18 combines with J gene TRBJ1-5; D remains ambiguous. The germline V gene has CDR1 KGHSH and CDR2 LQKENI. The CDR3 contains 16 residues. Between the trimmed V and J ends, which lost 8 bases and 2 bases, there was a span of 19 bases. CDR3 in DNA: TGTGCCAGCGCCCGGGCCCCCCTCGTCGGCAATCAGCCCCAGCATTTT. Amino acids: CASARAPLVGNQPQHF.

The rearrangement uses TRBV19 and TRBJ1-2; 7 bases fit TRBD1. The CDR3 is made up of 16 amino acids. Germline values: CDR1 LNHDA, CDR2 SQIVND (reference sequence). Germline trimming cut 3 bases from V and 2 bases from J; bases unmatched to any gene: 9. CDR3 amino acids: CASSIDGMDRNYGYTF. The DNA of the CDR3 is TGTGCCAGTAGTATTGATGGTATGGACAGGAACTATGGCTACACCTTC.

This clone was detected only once. V usage is TRBV27 and J usage is TRBJ1-2; no clear D. Germline-derived CDR1 and CDR2 are MNHEY and SMNVEV (reference sequence). The length of the CDR3 is 13 residues. Trimming cost V 6 bases and J 3 bases, with 11 bases left between them. DNA of the CDR3: TGTGCCAGCAGCCCCGCGAAGGACTATGGCTACACCTTC. It codes for CASSPAKDYGYTF.

The rearrangement links TRBV29-1 to TRBJ1-2, with TRBD1 identical over 11 bases. Looked up from germline, CDR1 is SQVTM and CDR2 is ANQGSEA. Germline trimming cut 5 bases from V and 8 bases from J; bases unmatched to any gene: 10. The CDR3 loop spans 14 amino acids. The CDR3 is CSVPWTGGVGGYTF. CDR3 nucleotides: TGCAGCGTTCCGTGGACAGGGGGCGTCGGCGGCTACACCTTC.

This clone was found once. The chain links TRBV6-2 or TRBV6-3 to TRBJ2-4; D unresolved. This CDR3 region has 15 residues. V dropped 2 bases and J dropped 0 bases, with 8 bases sitting between them. Germline values: CDR1 MNHEY, CDR2 SVGEGT. DNA of the CDR3: TGTGCCAGCAGTTACGACGGGCTAGCCAAAAACATTCAGTACTTC. Its translation is CASSYDGLAKNIQYF.

The chain links TRBV19 to TRBJ2-1; D might be TRBD1 (7 bases). Germline CDR1 LNHDA, CDR2 SQIVND (reference sequence). V lost 4 bases to trimming and J lost 9 bases, with 13 bases between them. The CDR3 has 13 amino acids. Here the CDR3 DNA reads TGTGCCAGTAGTACAGGGGGGTGGCGTGAGCAGTTCTTC. It yields the protein CASSTGGWREQFF.

V is TRBV10-3 and J is TRBJ1-1; a possible D gene is TRBD1 (5 bases). V dropped 8 bases and J dropped 1 base, with 8 bases sitting between them. CDR3 length equals 12 residues. CDR1 is ENHRY, CDR2 SYGVKD, per germline. CDR3 nucleotide sequence: TGTGCCATCCGGAGGGGGAACACTGAAGCTTTCTTT. Protein product: CAIRRGNTEAFF.

V and J are TRBV19 and TRBJ1-1, with no clear D. CDR3 length: 13 amino acids. Germline CDR1 and CDR2: LNHDA and SQIVND (reference sequence). The V end was cut by 7 bases, the J end by 0 bases, with 9 bases between. In DNA form, the CDR3 reads TGTGCCAGTAACAATCGACTGAACACTGAAGCTTTCTTT. It translates to CASNNRLNTEAFF.

The chain combines TRBV28 with TRBJ1-1; D remains ambiguous. This CDR3 comprises 16 residues. V was cut by 5 bases and J by 0 bases, with 16 bases left in between. Germline CDR1 is MDHEN and CDR2 is SYDVKM. The CDR3 spells CASSPTSSTVNTEAFF. The CDR3 DNA is TGTGCCAGCAGTCCCACCTCCTCGACGGTGAACACTGAAGCTTTCTTT. Based on the CDR3 plus reference TRBV28 and TRBJ1-1, the full variable domain is DVKVTQSSRYLVKRTGEKVFLECVQDMDHENMFWYRQDPGLGLRLIYFSYDVKMKEKGDIPEGYSVSREKKERFSLILESASTNQTSMYLCASSPTSSTVNTEAFFGQGTRLTVV.

This sequence joins TRBV2 and TRBJ2-7; D is unresolved. The germline V gene encodes CDR1 SNHLY and CDR2 FYNNEI. The V gene lost 5 bases and the J gene lost 2 bases, with 13 bases spanning the gap. This CDR3 is 14 amino acids long. For the CDR3, the DNA is TGTGCCAGCAGTAAACTTCCAACGGCCTACGAGCAGTACTTC. Translation: CASSKLPTAYEQYF.